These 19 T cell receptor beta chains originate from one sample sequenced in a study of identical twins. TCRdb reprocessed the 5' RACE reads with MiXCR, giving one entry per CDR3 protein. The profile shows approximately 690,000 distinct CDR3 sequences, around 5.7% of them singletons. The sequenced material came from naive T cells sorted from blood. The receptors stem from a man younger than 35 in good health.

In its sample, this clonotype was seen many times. The CDR3 DNA follows: TGTGCCAGCAGTGACAGGGGAAGGGCTGAAGCTTTCTTT. Amino acid sequence: CASSDRGRAEAFF. V is TRBV2 and J is TRBJ1-1, with D tentatively TRBD1 (6 bases). This CDR3 spans 13 amino acids. Trimming removed 3 bases from V and 6 bases from J, with 11 bases in between. Germline loops: CDR1 SNHLY, CDR2 FYNNEI. Full variable domain (outside the CDR3, taken from reference TRBV2 and TRBJ1-1): EPEVTQTPSHQVTQMGQEVILRCVPISNHLYFYWYRQILGQKVEFLVSFYNNEISEKSEIFDDQFSVERPDGSNFTLKIRSTKLEDSAMYFCASSDRGRAEAFFGQGTRLTVV.

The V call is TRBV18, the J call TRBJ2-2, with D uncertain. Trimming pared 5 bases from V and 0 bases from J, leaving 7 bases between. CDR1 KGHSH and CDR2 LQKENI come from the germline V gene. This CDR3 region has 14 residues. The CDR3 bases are TGTGCCAGCTCAGGATCTTCGAACACCGGGGAGCTGTTTTTT. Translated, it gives CASSGSSNTGELFF.

The CDR3 loop reads CASSPVRSGANVLTF. As DNA, the CDR3 is TGTGCCAGCAGTCCGGTGCGCTCTGGGGCCAACGTCCTGACTTTC. The V call is TRBV6-2 or TRBV6-3, the J call TRBJ2-6; no definite D call. This CDR3 is built from 15 residues. Deletions cut 5 bases from V and 0 bases from J, with 8 bases between. Germline-derived CDR1 and CDR2 are MNHEY and SVGEGT.

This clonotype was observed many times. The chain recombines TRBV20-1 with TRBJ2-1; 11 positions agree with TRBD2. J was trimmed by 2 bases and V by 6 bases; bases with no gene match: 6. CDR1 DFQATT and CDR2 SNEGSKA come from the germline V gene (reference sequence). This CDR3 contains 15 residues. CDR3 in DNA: TGCAGTGCCACGCCACTAGCGGGAGCCTACAATGAGCAGTTCTTC. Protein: CSATPLAGAYNEQFF.

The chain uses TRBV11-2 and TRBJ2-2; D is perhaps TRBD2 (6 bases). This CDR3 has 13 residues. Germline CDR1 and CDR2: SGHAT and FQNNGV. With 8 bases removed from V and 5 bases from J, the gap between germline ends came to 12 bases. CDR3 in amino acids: CASYLARTGELFF. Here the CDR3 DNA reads TGTGCCAGCTACCTAGCGCGGACCGGGGAGCTGTTTTTT.

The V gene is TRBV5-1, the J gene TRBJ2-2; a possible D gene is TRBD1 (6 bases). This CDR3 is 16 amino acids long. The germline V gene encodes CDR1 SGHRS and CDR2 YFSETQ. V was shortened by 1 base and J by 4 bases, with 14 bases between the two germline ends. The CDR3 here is CASSLWDTTGTGELFF. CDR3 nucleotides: TGCGCCAGCAGCTTGTGGGACACCACCGGCACCGGGGAGCTGTTTTTT.

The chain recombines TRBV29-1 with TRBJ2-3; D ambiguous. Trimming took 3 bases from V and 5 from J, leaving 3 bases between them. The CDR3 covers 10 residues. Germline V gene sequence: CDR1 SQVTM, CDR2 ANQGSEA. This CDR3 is CSVEKDTQYF. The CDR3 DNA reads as TGCAGCGTTGAGAAAGATACGCAGTATTTT.

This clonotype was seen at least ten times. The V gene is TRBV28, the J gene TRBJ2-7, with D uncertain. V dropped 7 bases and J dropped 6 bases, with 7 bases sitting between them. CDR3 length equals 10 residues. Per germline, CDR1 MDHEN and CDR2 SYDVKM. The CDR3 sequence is CASKAGEQYF. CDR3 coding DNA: TGTGCCAGCAAGGCCGGCGAGCAGTACTTC.

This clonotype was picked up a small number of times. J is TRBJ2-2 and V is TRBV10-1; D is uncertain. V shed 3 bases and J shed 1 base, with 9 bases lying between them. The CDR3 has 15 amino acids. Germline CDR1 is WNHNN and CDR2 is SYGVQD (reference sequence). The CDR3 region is CASSERGVNTGELFF. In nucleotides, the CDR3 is TGCGCCAGCAGTGAAAGAGGTGTGAACACCGGGGAGCTGTTTTTT.

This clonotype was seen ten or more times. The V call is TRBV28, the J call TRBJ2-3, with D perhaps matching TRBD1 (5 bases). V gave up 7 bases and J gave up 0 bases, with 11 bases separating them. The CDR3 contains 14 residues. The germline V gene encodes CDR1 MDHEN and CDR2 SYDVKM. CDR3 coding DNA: TGTGCCAGCAAAGAGACAGTGAGCACAGATACGCAGTATTTT. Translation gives CASKETVSTDTQYF.

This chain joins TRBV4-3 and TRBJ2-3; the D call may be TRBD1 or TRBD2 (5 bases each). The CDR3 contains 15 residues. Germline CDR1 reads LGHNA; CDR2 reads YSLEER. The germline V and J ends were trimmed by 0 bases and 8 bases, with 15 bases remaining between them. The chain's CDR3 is CASSQDHKGSGTQYF. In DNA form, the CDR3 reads TGCGCCAGCAGCCAAGATCATAAGGGGAGCGGTACGCAGTATTTT.

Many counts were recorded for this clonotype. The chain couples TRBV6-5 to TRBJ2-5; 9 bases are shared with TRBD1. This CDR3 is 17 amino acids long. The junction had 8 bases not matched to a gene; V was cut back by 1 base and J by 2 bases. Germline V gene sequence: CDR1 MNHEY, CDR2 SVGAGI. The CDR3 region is CASSYWSGQGIQETQYF. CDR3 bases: TGTGCCAGCAGTTACTGGTCTGGACAGGGGATTCAAGAGACCCAGTACTTC.

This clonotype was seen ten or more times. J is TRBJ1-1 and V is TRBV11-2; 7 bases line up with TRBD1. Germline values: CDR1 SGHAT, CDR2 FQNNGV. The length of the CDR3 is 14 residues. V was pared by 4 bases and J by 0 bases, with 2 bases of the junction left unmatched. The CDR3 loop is CASSSGQMNTEAFF. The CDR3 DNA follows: TGTGCCAGCAGCTCGGGACAGATGAACACTGAAGCTTTCTTT. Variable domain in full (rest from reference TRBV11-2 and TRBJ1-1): EAGVAQSPRYKIIEKRQSVAFWCNPISGHATLYWYQQILGQGPKLLIQFQNNGVVDDSQLPKDRFSAERLKGVDSTLKIQPAKLEDSAVYLCASSSGQMNTEAFFGQGTRLTVV.

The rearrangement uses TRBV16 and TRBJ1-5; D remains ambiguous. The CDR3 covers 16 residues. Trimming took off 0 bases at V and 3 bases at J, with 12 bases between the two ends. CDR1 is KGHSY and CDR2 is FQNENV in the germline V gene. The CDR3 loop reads CASSQSTEPLNQPQHF. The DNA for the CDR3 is TGTGCCAGCAGCCAATCTACAGAGCCTCTCAATCAGCCCCAGCATTTT.

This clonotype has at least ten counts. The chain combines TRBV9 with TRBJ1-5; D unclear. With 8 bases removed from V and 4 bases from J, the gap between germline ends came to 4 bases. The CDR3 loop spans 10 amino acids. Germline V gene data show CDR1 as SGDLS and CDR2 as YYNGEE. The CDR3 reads CASENQPQHF. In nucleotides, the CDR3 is TGTGCCAGTGAGAATCAGCCCCAGCATTTT.

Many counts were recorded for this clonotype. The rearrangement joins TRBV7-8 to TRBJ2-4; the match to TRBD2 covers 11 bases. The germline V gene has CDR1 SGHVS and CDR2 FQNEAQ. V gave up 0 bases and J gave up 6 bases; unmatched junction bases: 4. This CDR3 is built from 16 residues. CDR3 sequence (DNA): TGTGCCAGCAGCTTAGCTAGCGGGAGGGGGGGAAACATTCAGTACTTC. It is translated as CASSLASGRGGNIQYF.

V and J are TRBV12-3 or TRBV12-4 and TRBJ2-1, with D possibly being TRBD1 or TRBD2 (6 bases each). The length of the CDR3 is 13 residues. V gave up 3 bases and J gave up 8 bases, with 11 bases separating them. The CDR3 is CASSFVGGDEQFF. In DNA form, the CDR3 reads TGTGCCAGCAGTTTCGTGGGGGGCGATGAGCAGTTCTTC.

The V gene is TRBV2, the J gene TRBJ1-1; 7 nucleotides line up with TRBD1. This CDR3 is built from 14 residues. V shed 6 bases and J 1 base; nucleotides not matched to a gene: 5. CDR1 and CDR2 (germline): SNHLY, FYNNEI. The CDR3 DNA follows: TGTGCCAGCAGCGAAACAGGGGCGAACACTGAAGCTTTCTTT. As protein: CASSETGANTEAFF. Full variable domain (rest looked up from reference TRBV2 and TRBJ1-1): EPEVTQTPSHQVTQMGQEVILRCVPISNHLYFYWYRQILGQKVEFLVSFYNNEISEKSEIFDDQFSVERPDGSNFTLKIRSTKLEDSAMYFCASSETGANTEAFFGQGTRLTVV.

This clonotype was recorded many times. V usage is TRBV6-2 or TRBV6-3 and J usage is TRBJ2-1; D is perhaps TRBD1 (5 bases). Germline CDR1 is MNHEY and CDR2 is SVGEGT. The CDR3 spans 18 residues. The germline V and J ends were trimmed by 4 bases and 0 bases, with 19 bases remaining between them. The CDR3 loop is CASSSPRRQLSSYNEQFF. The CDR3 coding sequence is TGTGCCAGCAGTTCCCCCCGACGACAGCTTAGCTCCTACAATGAGCAGTTCTTC.